A single sample is the source of the 22 T cell receptor beta chains below, sequenced in a study of cytomegalovirus exposure and HLA in healthy donors. PCR involved 60 Vbeta and 13 Jbeta primers. The repertoire was sequenced with immunoSEQ multiplex PCR; TCRdb's copy has only in-frame clones and lacks some. The table lists around 76,000 clones, with 4.5% to 5% in the top ten. The sequenced sample was PBMCs. Source of these receptors: a man between 40 and 49 years old in good health and CMV-seronegative.

CDR3 nucleotides: TGCGCCAGCTCAGAGGTTGGAGTAGTCTACACTGAAGCTTTCTTT. It yields the protein CASSEVGVVYTEAFF. The V and J genes are TRBV4-3 and TRBJ1-1, with D uncertain. Trimming removed 8 bases from V and 3 bases from J, with 19 bases in between. Germline CDR1 reads LGHNA; CDR2 reads YSLEER. This CDR3 spans 15 amino acids.

The chain carries TRBV29-1 and TRBJ2-7; D remains ambiguous. Per the germline V gene, CDR1 is SQVTM and CDR2 is ANQGSEA. This CDR3 spans 11 amino acids. The V and J ends lost 5 bases and 1 base respectively, with 6 bases between them. The CDR3 region has the DNA TGCAGCGTTTCGTCTTCCTACGAGCAGTACTTC. Its protein is CSVSSSYEQYF.

This sequence joins TRBV19 and TRBJ1-1, with D perhaps TRBD1 (5 bases). With 5 bases removed from V and 5 bases from J, the gap between germline ends came to 21 bases. The CDR3 is made up of 16 amino acids. CDR1 LNHDA and CDR2 SQIVND come from the germline V gene (reference sequence). In DNA form, the CDR3 reads TGTGCCAGTAGTCTGGGGTGGGGGGGACGGAAAACTGAAGCTTTCTTT. It encodes CASSLGWGGRKTEAFF.

The rearrangement joins TRBV29-1 to TRBJ1-1; no clear D gene. The germline gives CDR1 SQVTM, CDR2 ANQGSEA. CDR3 length: 13 amino acids. V gave up 4 bases and J gave up 0 bases, with 9 bases separating them. The DNA for the CDR3 is TGCAGCGTTGTACAGTCTATGAACACTGAAGCTTTCTTT. This sequence encodes CSVVQSMNTEAFF.

The rearrangement uses TRBV30 and TRBJ2-1, with 7 positions matching TRBD2. With V trimmed by 6 bases and J by 4 bases, 6 bases remained unmatched. Germline V lookup: CDR1 GTSNPN, CDR2 SVGIG (reference sequence). The length of the CDR3 is 13 residues. The DNA of the CDR3 is TGTGCCTGCTCCGGGGGGTATTACAATGAGCAGTTCTTC. This codes for CACSGGYYNEQFF.

The rearrangement links TRBV7-2 to TRBJ2-1; D remains ambiguous. The CDR3 is 14 amino acids. V was cut by 0 bases and J by 5 bases, with 8 bases left in between. CDR1 and CDR2 from the germline V gene are SGHTA and FQGNSA. For the CDR3, the DNA is TGTGCCAGCAGCTTAGCGGGCCTTAACAATGAGCAGTTCTTC. Its protein is CASSLAGLNNEQFF.

This chain links TRBV29-1 with TRBJ2-5; 8 bases line up with TRBD1. CDR1 and CDR2 from the germline V gene are SQVTM and ANQGSEA. This CDR3 region has 12 residues. Losses at the gene ends were 7 bases for V and 4 bases for J; bases not matched to a gene: 5. This CDR3 reads CSGSTGGETQYF. The CDR3 DNA reads as TGCAGCGGAAGCACAGGGGGAGAGACCCAGTACTTC.

The chain links TRBV6-6 to TRBJ2-7; TRBD1 matches at 7 bases. V lost 2 bases, J lost 1 base, and 2 bases stayed unmatched. The germline gives CDR1 MNHNY, CDR2 SVGAGI (reference sequence). The CDR3 length is 14 residues. The CDR3 sequence is CASSYEQGSYEQYF. CDR3 bases: TGTGCCAGCAGTTACGAACAGGGGTCCTACGAGCAGTACTTC.

The V call is TRBV25-1, the J call TRBJ1-1; tentative D call: TRBD1 (5 bases). V lost 6 bases to trimming and J lost 0 bases, with 8 bases between them. Germline CDR1 is MGHDK and CDR2 is SYGVNS. This CDR3 spans 13 amino acids. The CDR3 sequence: CASRAGLNTEAFF. DNA of the CDR3: TGTGCCAGCAGGGCAGGGTTGAACACTGAAGCTTTCTTT.

Remarks on this clone: At the DNA level, this CDR3 is encoded by other sequences in the same sample as well. The chain combines TRBV19 with TRBJ2-7, with 9 bases aligning to TRBD1. The CDR3 totals 13 residues. Germline V gene lookup returns CDR1 LNHDA and CDR2 SQIVND (reference sequence). J lost 3 bases, V lost 4 bases, and 1 base had no gene match. In nucleotides, the CDR3 is TGTGCCAGTAGTACGGGACAGGGCTACGAGCAGTACTTC. Its translation: CASSTGQGYEQYF.

The J gene is TRBJ1-2, the V gene TRBV9, with a weak D call TRBD1 (6 bases). The germline CDR1 and CDR2 sequences are SGDLS and YYNGEE. The V gene lost 3 bases and the J gene lost 2 bases, with 11 bases spanning the gap. The CDR3 covers 14 residues. As DNA, the CDR3 is TGTGCCAGCAGCGCCGGAACAGGGAACTATGGCTACACCTTC. Protein: CASSAGTGNYGYTF.

The rearrangement joins TRBV2 to TRBJ1-4, with D unclear. This CDR3 is built from 13 residues. CDR1 and CDR2 from the germline V gene are SNHLY and FYNNEI. V was shortened by 8 bases and J by 4 bases, with 11 bases between the two germline ends. The CDR3 loop reads CASGREVNEKLFF. The CDR3 region has the DNA TGTGCCAGCGGGAGGGAGGTTAATGAAAAACTGTTTTTT.

The chain joins TRBV10-3 to TRBJ1-1; D might be TRBD1 (5 bases). The CDR3 is 16 residues long. The germline gives CDR1 ENHRY, CDR2 SYGVKD. The V gene lost 3 bases and the J gene lost 5 bases, with 19 bases spanning the gap. CDR3 residues: CAISDQHGTAGTEAFF. CDR3 nucleotides: TGTGCCATCAGTGACCAACACGGGACGGCGGGGACTGAAGCTTTCTTT.

The chain joins TRBV30 to TRBJ2-7, with TRBD2 as a possible D gene (5 bases). The CDR3 extends over 15 amino acids. Per the germline V gene, CDR1 is GTSNPN and CDR2 is SVGIG (reference sequence). V was trimmed by 0 bases and J by 3 bases, leaving 15 bases between them. The CDR3 spells CAWSVFSGNLYEQYF. CDR3 DNA: TGTGCCTGGAGTGTATTTTCCGGGAACCTCTACGAGCAGTACTTC. The full variable domain, rest sourced from reference TRBV30 and TRBJ2-7, is SQTIHQWPATLVQPVGSPLSLECTVEGTSNPNLYWYRQAAGRGLQLLFYSVGIGQISSEVPQNLSASRPQDRQFILSSKKLLLSDSGFYLCAWSVFSGNLYEQYFGPGTRLTVT.

The chain couples TRBV7-2 to TRBJ2-7; D is perhaps TRBD1 (5 bases). Germline CDR1 reads SGHTA; CDR2 reads FQGNSA. This CDR3 contains 15 residues. The V and J ends lost 1 base and 3 bases respectively, with 13 bases between them. The DNA for the CDR3 is TGTGCCAGCAGCTTAGGGGGTAGCAGGGACTACGAGCAGTACTTC. Translating gives CASSLGGSRDYEQYF.

This chain uses TRBV10-3 with TRBJ1-5; tentatively, D is TRBD1 (5 bases). Deletions cut 8 bases from V and 0 bases from J, with 11 bases between. The germline CDR1 and CDR2 sequences are ENHRY and SYGVKD. The CDR3 runs 14 residues. DNA for the CDR3: TGTGCCATCGGGGGGGATCATAGCAATCAGCCCCAGCATTTT. It is translated as CAIGGDHSNQPQHF.

CDR3 region: CASSSGTSGPETQYF. Written as DNA, the CDR3 is TGCGCCAGCAGCTCGGGGACTAGCGGGCCAGAGACCCAGTACTTC. The chain employs TRBV5-1 and TRBJ2-5, with 12 bases that match TRBD2. Trimming cost V 3 bases and J 4 bases; bases outside gene matches: 4. Germline V lookup: CDR1 SGHRS, CDR2 YFSETQ. The CDR3 has 15 residues.

V gene TRBV27 combines with J gene TRBJ1-5; 7 nucleotides line up with TRBD1. V shed 6 bases, J shed 0 bases, and the junction held 8 bases outside the gene matches. This CDR3 contains 16 residues. Germline assignment: CDR1 MNHEY and CDR2 SMNVEV (reference sequence). Here the CDR3 reads CASRRSGGYSNQPQHF. DNA for the CDR3: TGTGCCAGCAGAAGATCAGGGGGATATAGCAATCAGCCCCAGCATTTT.

By frequency, this clone registers medium-sized. The CDR3 spells CAIGGTGRGNTIYF. CDR3 nucleotide sequence: TGTGCCATCGGTGGTACAGGTAGAGGAAACACCATATATTTT. V usage is TRBV10-3 and J usage is TRBJ1-3, with TRBD1 as a possible D gene (5 bases). Germline lookup yields CDR1 ENHRY and CDR2 SYGVKD. Trimming pared 8 bases from V and 4 bases from J, leaving 15 bases between. This CDR3 comprises 14 residues.

The chain combines TRBV7-2 with TRBJ1-1, with D tentatively TRBD1 (6 bases). The ends were cut back, 3 bases at V and 5 bases at J, with 16 bases in the middle. Germline CDR1 reads SGHTA; CDR2 reads FQGNSA. This CDR3 has 15 residues. The CDR3 protein is CASSLNSRGWTEAFF. The CDR3 DNA is TGTGCCAGCAGCTTGAATTCCAGGGGTTGGACTGAAGCTTTCTTT.

The rearrangement uses TRBV7-5 and TRBJ1-5. TRBV7-5 is flagged as a pseudogene. The CDR3 loop spans 15 amino acids. Here the CDR3 reads CVRSFEGLSNQPQHF. The CDR3 DNA reads as TGTGTCAGAAGCTTTGAGGGTCTTAGCAATCAGCCCCAGCATTTT.

The gene calls are TRBV19 and TRBJ2-6, with D possibly being TRBD2 (6 bases). The germline CDR1 and CDR2 sequences are LNHDA and SQIVND (reference sequence). V was shortened by 3 bases and J by 2 bases, with 8 bases between the two germline ends. The CDR3 sequence is 15 residues long. CDR3 nucleotides: TGTGCCAGTAGTATGGAGGGAGCTGGGGCCAACGTCCTGACTTTC. This sequence encodes CASSMEGAGANVLTF. The full variable domain, with the rest looked up from reference TRBV19 and TRBJ2-6, is DGGITQSPKYLFRKEGQNVTLSCEQNLNHDAMYWYRQDPGQGLRLIYYSQIVNDFQKGDIAEGYSVSREKKESFPLTVTSAQKNPTAFYLCASSMEGAGANVLTFGAGSRLTVL.